This T cell receptor beta chain was retrieved from a study of T cell responses to AZD1222 COVID-19 vaccine. Overall study findings and caveats: Among AZD1222 vaccinees, only 5 to 7 were seropositive at baseline. CD4 TCRs covered the whole spike, strongest at regions 160-218 and 743-854.

Germline V gene sequence: CDR1 SGHNT, CDR2 YYREEE (reference sequence). V dropped 1 base and J dropped 4 bases, with 8 bases sitting between them. The CDR3 runs to 13 residues. With regard to this clone: Its antigen is undetermined.

Profiling relied on immunoSEQ multiplex PCR, and the TCRdb table lists in-frame clones only, not all of them. The sample lists 250,000 to 300,000 clones; 90% to 95% were seen once. V is TRBV5-4 and J is TRBJ1-2, with D possibly TRBD1 on 6 matching bases. This material consisted of peripheral blood, taken 28 days after the second AZD1222 dose. The clonotype comes from an adult who received the AZD1222 COVID-19 vaccine. Here the CDR3 DNA reads TGTGCCAGCAGCTTGTGGGGGCCCTATGGCTACACCTTC. As protein: CASSLWGPYGYTF.